This T cell receptor beta chain was sequenced in a study of cytomegalovirus exposure and HLA in healthy donors. The CDR3 covers 16 residues. V lost 7 bases and J lost 0, with 16 bases in between. CDR1 is MDHEN and CDR2 is SYDVKM in the germline V gene. The study ran its PCR with 60 Vbeta and 13 Jbeta primers. The repertoire was sequenced with immunoSEQ multiplex PCR; TCRdb's copy has only in-frame clones and lacks some. The sample records some 140,000 clones, 74% being singletons. The source of this sequence is a man aged 25-40 years in good health and CMV-seronegative. This sequence joins TRBV28 and TRBJ1-5; possible D gene TRBD1, 6 bases. The sample consisted of PBMCs. In DNA form, the CDR3 reads TGTGCCAGCAATACCTGGACAGATTATAGCAATCAGCCCCAGCATTTT. Encoded protein: CASNTWTDYSNQPQHF.